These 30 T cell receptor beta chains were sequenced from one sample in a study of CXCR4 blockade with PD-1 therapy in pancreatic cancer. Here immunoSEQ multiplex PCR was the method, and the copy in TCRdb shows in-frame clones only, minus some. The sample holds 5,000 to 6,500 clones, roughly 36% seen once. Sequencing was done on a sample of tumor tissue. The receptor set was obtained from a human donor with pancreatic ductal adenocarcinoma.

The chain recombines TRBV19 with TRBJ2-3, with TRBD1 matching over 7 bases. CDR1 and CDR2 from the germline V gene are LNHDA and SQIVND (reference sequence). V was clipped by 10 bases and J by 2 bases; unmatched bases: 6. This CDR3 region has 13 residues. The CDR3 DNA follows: TGTGCCAACCGGGACAGTCCCACAGATACGCAGTATTTT. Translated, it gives CANRDSPTDTQYF.

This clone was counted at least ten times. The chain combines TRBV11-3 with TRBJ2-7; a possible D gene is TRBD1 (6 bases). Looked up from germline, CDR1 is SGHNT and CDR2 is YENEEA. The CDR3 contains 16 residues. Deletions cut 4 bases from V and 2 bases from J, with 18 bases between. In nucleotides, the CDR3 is TGTGCCAGCAGCTATCTCCCGGGACACCGAACCTACGAGCAGTACTTC. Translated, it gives CASSYLPGHRTYEQYF.

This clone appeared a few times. In DNA form, the CDR3 reads TGTGCCAGCAGTTCTTACAGGGACAGGGGGCTGTTTTTT. It encodes CASSSYRDRGLFF. The genes are TRBV28 and TRBJ1-4; 11 nucleotides match TRBD1. The germline gives CDR1 MDHEN, CDR2 SYDVKM. CDR3 size: 13 residues. The V gene end was trimmed by 4 bases and the J gene end by 14 bases; junction bases not matched to a gene: 6.

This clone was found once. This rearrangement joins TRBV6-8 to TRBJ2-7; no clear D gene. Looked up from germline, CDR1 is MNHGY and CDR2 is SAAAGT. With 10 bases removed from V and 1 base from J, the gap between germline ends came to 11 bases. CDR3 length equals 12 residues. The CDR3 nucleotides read TGTGCCACCGTGGACGGTTCCTACGAGCAGTACTTC. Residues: CATVDGSYEQYF.

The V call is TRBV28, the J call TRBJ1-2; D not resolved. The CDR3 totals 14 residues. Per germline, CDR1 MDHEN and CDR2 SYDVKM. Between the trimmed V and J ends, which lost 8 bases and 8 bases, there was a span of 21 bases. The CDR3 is CASVEPSPNAGYTF. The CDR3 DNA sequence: TGTGCCAGCGTCGAACCCTCTCCTAACGCAGGCTACACCTTC.

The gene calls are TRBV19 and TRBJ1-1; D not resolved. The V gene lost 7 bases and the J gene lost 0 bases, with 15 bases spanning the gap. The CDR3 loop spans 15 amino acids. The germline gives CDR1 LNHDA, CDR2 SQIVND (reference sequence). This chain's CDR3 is CASTMSGSMNTEAFF. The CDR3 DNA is TGTGCCAGTACCATGTCGGGGAGCATGAACACTGAAGCTTTCTTT.

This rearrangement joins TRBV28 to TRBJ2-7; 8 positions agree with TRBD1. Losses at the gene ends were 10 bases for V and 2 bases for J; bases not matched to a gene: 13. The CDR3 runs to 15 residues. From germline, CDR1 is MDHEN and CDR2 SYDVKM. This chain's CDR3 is CATSSRGLGAYEQYF. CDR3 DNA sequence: TGTGCCACCAGCTCCAGGGGGCTTGGAGCCTACGAGCAGTACTTC.

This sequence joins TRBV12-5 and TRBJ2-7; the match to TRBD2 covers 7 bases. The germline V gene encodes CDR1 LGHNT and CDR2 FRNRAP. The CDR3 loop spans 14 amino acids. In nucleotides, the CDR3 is TGTGCCAGCAATCCCCGGGGAGGGCGAGGGGAGCAGTACTTC. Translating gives CASNPRGGRGEQYF.

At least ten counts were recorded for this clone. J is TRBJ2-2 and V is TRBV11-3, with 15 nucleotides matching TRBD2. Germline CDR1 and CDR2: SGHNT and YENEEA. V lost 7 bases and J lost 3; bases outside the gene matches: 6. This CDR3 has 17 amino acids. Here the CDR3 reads CASTGTSGRRDTGELFF. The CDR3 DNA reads TGTGCCAGCACCGGGACTAGCGGGAGGAGGGACACCGGGGAGCTGTTTTTT.

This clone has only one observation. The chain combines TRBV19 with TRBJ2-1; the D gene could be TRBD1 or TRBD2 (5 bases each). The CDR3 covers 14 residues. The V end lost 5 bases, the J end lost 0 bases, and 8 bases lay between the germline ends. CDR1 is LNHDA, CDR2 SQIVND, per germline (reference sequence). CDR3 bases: TGTGCCAGTAGTGTGGGGGTCTCCTACAATGAGCAGTTCTTC. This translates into CASSVGVSYNEQFF.

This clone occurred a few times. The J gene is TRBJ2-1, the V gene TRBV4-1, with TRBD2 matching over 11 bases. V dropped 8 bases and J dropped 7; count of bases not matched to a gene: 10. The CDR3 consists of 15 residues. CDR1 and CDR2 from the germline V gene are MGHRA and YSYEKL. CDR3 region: CASSRLAGSGNEQFF. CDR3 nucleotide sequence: TGCGCCAGCTCGAGACTAGCGGGAAGTGGTAATGAGCAGTTCTTC.

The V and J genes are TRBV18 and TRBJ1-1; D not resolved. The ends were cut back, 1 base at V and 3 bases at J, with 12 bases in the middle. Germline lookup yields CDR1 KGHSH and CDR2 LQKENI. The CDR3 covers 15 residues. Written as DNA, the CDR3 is TGTGCCAGCTCACCACAGGGTACTGGTTACACTGAAGCTTTCTTT. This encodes CASSPQGTGYTEAFF.

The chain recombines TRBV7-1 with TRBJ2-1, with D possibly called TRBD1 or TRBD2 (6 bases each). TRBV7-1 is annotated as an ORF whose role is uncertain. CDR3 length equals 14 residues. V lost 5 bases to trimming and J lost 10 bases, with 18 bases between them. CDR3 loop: CASSPSPGANEQFF. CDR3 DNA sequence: TGTGCCAGCAGCCCGAGTCCGGGGGCGAACGAGCAGTTCTTC.

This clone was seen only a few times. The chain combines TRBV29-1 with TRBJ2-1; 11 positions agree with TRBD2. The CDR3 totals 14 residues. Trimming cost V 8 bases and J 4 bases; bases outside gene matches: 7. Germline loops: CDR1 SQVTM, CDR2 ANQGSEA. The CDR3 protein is CSMARLAGYNEQFF. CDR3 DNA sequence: TGCAGCATGGCGAGACTAGCGGGGTACAATGAGCAGTTCTTC.

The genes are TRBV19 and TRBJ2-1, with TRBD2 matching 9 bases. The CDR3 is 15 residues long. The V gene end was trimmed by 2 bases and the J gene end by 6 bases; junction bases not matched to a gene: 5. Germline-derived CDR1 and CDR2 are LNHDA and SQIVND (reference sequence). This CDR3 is CASSIRLGLANEQFF. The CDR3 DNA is TGTGCCAGTAGTATACGATTGGGACTAGCCAATGAGCAGTTCTTC. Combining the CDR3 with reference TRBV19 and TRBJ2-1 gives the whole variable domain DGGITQSPKYLFRKEGQNVTLSCEQNLNHDAMYWYRQDPGQGLRLIYYSQIVNDFQKGDIAEGYSVSREKKESFPLTVTSAQKNPTAFYLCASSIRLGLANEQFFGPGTRLTVL.

DNA of the CDR3: TGTGCCAGTAGCCCACAACAGGGGGCGGGAGATACGCAGTATTTT. It specifies CASSPQQGAGDTQYF. The rearrangement joins TRBV19 to TRBJ2-3, with 9 bases lining up with TRBD1. Trimming removed 6 bases from V and 5 bases from J; junction bases left unmatched: 9. CDR3 length: 15 residues. The germline gives CDR1 LNHDA, CDR2 SQIVND (reference sequence).

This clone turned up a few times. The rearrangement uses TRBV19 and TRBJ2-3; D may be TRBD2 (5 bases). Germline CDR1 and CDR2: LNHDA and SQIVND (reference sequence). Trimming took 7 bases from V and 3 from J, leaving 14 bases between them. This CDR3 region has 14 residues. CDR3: CASTLNGVTDTQYF. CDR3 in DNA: TGTGCCAGTACCCTAAACGGGGTGACAGATACGCAGTATTTT.

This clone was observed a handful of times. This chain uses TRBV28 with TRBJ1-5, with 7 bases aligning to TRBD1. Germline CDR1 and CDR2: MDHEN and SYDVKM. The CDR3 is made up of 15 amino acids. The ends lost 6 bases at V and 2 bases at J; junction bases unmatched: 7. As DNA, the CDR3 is TGTGCCAGCAGCCGCCCAGGACAGGGCAATCAGCCCCAGCATTTT. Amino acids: CASSRPGQGNQPQHF.

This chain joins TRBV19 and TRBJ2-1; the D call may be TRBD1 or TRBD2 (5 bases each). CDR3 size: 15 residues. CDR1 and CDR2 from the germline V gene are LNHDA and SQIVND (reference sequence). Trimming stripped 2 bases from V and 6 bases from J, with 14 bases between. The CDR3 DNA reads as TGTGCCAGTAGTATAATGGGACCATTGGGCAATGAGCAGTTCTTC. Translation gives CASSIMGPLGNEQFF.

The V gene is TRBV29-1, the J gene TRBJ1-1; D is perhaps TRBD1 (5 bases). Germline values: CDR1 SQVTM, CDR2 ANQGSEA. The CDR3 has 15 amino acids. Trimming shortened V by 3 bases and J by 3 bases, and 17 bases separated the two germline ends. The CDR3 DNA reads TGCAGCGTTGATGGGGGGGGTAGGGGCCACACTGAAGCTTTCTTT. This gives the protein CSVDGGGRGHTEAFF.

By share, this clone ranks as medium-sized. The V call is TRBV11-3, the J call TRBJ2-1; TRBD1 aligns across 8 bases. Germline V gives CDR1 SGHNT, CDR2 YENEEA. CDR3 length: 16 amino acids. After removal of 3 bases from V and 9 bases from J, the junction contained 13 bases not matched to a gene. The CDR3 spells CASSLARASGGSEQFF. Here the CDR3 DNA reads TGTGCCAGCAGCTTGGCCCGGGCGTCAGGGGGCAGTGAGCAGTTCTTC.

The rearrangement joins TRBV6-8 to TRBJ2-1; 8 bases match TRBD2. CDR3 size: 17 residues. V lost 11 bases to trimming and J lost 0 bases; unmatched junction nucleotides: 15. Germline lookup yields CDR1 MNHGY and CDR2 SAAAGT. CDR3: CAAGGEAGTHSYNEQFF. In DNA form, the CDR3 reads TGTGCCGCGGGGGGAGAAGCGGGAACTCACTCCTACAATGAGCAGTTCTTC.

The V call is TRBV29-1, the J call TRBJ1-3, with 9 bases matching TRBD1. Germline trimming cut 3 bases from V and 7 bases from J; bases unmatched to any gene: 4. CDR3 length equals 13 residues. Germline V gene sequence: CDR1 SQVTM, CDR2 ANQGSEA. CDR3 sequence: CSVERQGDNTIYF. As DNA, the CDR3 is TGCAGCGTTGAGAGACAGGGGGATAACACCATATATTTT.

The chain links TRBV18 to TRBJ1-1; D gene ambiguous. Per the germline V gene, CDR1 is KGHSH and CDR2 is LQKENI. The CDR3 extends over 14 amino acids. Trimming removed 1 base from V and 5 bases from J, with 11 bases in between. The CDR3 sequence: CASSPRKEGTEAFF. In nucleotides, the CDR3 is TGTGCCAGCTCACCACGAAAGGAAGGGACTGAAGCTTTCTTT. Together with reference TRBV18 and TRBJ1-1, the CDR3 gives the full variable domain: NAGVMQNPRHLVRRRGQEARLRCSPMKGHSHVYWYRQLPEEGLKFMVYLQKENIIDESGMPKERFSAEFPKEGPSILRIQQVVRGDSAAYFCASSPRKEGTEAFFGQGTRLTVV.

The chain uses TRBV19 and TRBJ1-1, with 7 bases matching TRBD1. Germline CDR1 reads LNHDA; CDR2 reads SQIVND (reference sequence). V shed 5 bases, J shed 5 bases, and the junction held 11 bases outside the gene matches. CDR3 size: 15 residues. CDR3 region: CASSDTGTAMTEAFF. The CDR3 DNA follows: TGTGCCAGTAGTGACACCGGGACAGCCATGACTGAAGCTTTCTTT.

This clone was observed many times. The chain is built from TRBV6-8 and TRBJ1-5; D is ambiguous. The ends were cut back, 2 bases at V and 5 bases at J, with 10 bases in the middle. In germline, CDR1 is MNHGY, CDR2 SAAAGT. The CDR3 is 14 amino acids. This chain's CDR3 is CASSYRALHQPQHF. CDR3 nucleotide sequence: TGTGCCAGCAGTTACCGGGCACTTCATCAGCCCCAGCATTTT.

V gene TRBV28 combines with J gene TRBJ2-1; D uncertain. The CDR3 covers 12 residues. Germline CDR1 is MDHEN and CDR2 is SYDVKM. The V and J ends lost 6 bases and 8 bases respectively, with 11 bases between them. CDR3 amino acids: CASRVRRDEQFF. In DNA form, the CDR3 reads TGTGCCAGCAGAGTGAGACGGGATGAGCAGTTCTTC.

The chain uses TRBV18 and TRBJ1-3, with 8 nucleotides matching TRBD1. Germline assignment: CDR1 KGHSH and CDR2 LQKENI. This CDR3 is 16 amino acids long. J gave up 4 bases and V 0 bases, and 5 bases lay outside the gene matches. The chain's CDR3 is CASSPPGTGFGNTIYF. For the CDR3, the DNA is TGTGCCAGCTCACCACCGGGGACAGGTTTCGGAAACACCATATATTTT.

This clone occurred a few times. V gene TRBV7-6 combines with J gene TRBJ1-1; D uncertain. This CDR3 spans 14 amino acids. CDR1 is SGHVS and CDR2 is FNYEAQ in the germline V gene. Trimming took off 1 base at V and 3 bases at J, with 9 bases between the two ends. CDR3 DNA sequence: TGTGCCAGCAGCTTAGGTAATGGGGACACTGAAGCTTTCTTT. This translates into CASSLGNGDTEAFF.

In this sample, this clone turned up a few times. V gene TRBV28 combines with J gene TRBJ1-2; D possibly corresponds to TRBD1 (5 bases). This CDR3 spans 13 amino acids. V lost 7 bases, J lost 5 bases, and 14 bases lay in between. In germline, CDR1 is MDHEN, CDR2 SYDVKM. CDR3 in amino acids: CASTLDNLYGYTF. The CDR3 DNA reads TGTGCCAGCACCTTGGACAACTTATATGGCTACACCTTC.